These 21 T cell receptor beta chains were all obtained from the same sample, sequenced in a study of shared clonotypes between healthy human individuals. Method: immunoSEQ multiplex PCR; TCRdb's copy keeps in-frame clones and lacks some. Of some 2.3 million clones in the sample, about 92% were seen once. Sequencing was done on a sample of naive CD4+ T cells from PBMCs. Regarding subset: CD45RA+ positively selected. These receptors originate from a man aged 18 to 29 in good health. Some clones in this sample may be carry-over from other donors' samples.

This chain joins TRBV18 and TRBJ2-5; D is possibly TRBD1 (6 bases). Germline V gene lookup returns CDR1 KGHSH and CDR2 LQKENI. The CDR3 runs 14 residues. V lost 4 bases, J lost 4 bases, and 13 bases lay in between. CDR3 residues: CASSRRTALETQYF. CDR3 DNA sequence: TGTGCCAGCTCACGACGGACAGCTCTAGAGACCCAGTACTTC.

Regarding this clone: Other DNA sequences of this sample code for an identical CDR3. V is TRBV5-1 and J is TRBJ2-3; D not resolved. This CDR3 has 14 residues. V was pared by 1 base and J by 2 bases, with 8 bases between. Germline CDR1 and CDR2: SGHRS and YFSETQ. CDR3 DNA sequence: TGCGCCAGCAGCTTGAGCGACTCCACAGATACGCAGTATTTT. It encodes CASSLSDSTDTQYF.

Here the CDR3 reads CASSSTGANLFGSPLHF. CDR3 in DNA: TGTGCCAGCAGCTCGACAGGGGCGAATTTATTTGGTTCACCCCTCCACTTT. The rearrangement links TRBV27 to TRBJ1-6, with 8 bases lining up with TRBD1. V lost 6 bases and J lost 9; bases outside the gene matches: 16. The CDR3 is 17 amino acids. Germline-derived CDR1 and CDR2 are MNHEY and SMNVEV (reference sequence).

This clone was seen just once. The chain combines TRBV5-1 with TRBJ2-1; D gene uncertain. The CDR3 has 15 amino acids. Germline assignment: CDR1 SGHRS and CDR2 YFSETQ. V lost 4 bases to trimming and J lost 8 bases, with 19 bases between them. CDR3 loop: CASSPQDGSIYEQFF. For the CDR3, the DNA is TGCGCCAGCAGCCCCCAGGACGGATCCATTTATGAGCAGTTCTTC.

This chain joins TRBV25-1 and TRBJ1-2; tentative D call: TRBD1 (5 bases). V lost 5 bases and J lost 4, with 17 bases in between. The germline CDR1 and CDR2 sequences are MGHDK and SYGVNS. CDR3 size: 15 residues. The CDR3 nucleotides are TGTGCCAGCAGTCGCTCCGGGACTATGGGCTATGGCTACACCTTC. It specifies CASSRSGTMGYGYTF.

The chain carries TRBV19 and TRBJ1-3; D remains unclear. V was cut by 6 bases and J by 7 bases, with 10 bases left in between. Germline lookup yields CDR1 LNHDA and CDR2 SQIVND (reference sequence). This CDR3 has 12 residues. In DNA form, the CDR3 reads TGTGCCAGTAGCGAAACATGGAACACCATATATTTT. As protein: CASSETWNTIYF.

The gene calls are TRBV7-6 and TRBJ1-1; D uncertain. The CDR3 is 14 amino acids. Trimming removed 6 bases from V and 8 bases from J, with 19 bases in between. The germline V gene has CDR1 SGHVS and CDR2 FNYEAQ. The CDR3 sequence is CASSNRRTVGEAFF. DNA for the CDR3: TGTGCCAGCAGTAACCGGCGGACGGTAGGAGAAGCTTTCTTT.

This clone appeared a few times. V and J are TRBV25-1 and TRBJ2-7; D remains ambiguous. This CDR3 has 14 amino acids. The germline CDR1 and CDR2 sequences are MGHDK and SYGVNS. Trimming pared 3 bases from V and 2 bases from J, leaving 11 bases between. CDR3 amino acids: CASSDFSRPYEQYF. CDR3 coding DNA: TGTGCCAGCAGTGATTTCTCACGACCCTACGAGCAGTACTTC.

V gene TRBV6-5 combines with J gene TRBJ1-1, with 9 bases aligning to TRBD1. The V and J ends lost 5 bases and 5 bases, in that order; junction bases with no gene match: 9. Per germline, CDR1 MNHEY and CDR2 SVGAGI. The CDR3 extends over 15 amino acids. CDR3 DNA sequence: TGTGCCAGCAGTACCTCCGGGACAGGGTGGACTGAAGCTTTCTTT. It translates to CASSTSGTGWTEAFF.

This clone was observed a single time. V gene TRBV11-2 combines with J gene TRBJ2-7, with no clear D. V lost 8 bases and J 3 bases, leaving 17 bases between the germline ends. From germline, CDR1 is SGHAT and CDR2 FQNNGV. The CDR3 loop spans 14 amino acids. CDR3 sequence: CASGHSRQIYEQYF. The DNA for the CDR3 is TGTGCCAGCGGGCATTCCCGTCAGATCTACGAGCAGTACTTC.

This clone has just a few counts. CDR3 coding DNA: TGTGCCAGTAGTATAGATAATAGGGGCGGTCAGCCCCAGCATTTT. It specifies CASSIDNRGGQPQHF. The chain is built from TRBV19 and TRBJ1-5; weak D call: TRBD1 (5 bases). This CDR3 comprises 15 residues. From germline, CDR1 is LNHDA and CDR2 SQIVND (reference sequence). Trimming took off 0 bases at V and 6 bases at J, with 12 bases between the two ends.

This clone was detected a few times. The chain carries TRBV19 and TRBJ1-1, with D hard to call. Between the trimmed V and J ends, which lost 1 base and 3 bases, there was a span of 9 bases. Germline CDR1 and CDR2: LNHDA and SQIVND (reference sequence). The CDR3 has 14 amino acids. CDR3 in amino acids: CASSIGRWDTEAFF. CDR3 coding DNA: TGTGCCAGTAGTATAGGAAGATGGGACACTGAAGCTTTCTTT.

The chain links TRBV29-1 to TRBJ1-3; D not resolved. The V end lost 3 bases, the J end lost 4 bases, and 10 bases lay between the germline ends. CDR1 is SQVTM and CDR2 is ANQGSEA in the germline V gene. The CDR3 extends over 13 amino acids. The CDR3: CSVENLLGNTIYF. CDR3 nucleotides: TGCAGCGTTGAGAATTTATTAGGAAACACCATATATTTT.

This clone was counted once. The CDR3 is CASSQTWWADTQYF. The DNA of the CDR3 is TGTGCCAGCAGCCAAACCTGGTGGGCAGATACGCAGTATTTT. The chain is built from TRBV14 and TRBJ2-3; D is uncertain. Germline-derived CDR1 and CDR2 are SGHDN and FVKESK. The CDR3 extends over 14 amino acids. Trimming took off 2 bases at V and 4 bases at J, with 10 bases between the two ends.

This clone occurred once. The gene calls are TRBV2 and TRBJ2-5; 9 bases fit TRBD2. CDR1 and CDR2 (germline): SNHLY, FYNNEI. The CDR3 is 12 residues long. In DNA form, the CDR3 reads TGTGCAAGCGCGGGAGGGGGGGAGACCCAGTACTTC. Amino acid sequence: CASAGGGETQYF.

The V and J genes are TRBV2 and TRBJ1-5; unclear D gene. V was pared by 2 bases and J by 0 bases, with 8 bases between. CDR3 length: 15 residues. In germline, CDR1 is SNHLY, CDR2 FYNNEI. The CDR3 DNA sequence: TGTGCCAGCAGTGAATACGGTAATAGCAATCAGCCCCAGCATTTT. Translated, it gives CASSEYGNSNQPQHF.

The CDR3 region is CASSEFGTDYFSGNTIYF. The DNA of the CDR3 is TGTGCCAGCAGTGAGTTCGGGACAGATTACTTTTCTGGAAACACCATATATTTT. V gene TRBV6-1 combines with J gene TRBJ1-3; 7 positions agree with TRBD1. V shed 3 bases, J shed 1 base, and the junction held 12 bases outside the gene matches. The V gene's germline CDR1 is MNHNS and CDR2 SASEGT. The CDR3 is made up of 18 amino acids.

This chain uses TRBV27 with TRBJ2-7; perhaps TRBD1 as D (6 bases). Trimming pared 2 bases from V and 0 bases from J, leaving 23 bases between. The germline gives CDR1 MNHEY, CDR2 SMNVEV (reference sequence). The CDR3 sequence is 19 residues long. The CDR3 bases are TGTGCCAGCAGTTTAGTCCTCCCCCCCGGACAGCCCCACTCCTACGAGCAGTACTTC. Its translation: CASSLVLPPGQPHSYEQYF.

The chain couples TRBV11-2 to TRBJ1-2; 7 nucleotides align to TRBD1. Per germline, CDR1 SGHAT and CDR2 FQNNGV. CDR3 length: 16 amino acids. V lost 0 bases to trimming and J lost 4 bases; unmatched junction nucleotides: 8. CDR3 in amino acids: CASSLDPPAGGYGYTF. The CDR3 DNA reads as TGTGCCAGCAGCTTAGATCCCCCCGCAGGGGGCTATGGCTACACCTTC.

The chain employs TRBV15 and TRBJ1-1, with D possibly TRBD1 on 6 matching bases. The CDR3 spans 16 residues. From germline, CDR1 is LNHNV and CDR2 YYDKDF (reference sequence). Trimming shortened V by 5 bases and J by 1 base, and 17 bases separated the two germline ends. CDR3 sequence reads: CATSRERTVANTEAFF. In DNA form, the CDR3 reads TGTGCCACCAGCCGTGAACGGACAGTCGCGAACACTGAAGCTTTCTTT.

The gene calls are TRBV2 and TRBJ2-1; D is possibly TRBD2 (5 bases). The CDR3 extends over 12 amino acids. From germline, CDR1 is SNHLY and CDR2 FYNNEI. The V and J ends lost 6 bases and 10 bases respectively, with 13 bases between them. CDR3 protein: CASRYSQREQFF. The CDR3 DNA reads TGTGCCAGCAGGTACTCCCAGCGGGAGCAGTTCTTC.